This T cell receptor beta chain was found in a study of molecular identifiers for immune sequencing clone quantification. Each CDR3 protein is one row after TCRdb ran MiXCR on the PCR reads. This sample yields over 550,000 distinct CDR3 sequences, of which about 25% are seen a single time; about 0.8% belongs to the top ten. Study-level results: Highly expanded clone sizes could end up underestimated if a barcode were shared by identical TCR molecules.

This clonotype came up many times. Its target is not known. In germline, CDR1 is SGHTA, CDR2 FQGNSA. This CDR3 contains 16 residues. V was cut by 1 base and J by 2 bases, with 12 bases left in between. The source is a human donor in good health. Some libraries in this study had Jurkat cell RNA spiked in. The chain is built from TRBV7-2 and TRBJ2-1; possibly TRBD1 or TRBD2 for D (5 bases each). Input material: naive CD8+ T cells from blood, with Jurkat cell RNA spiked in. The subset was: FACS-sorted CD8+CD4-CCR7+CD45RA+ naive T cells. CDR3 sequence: CASSLGLWGTYNEQFF. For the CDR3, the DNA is TGTGCCAGCAGCTTAGGTCTCTGGGGGACCTACAATGAGCAGTTCTTC.